Below, 32 T cell receptor beta chains from the same sample are listed, as sequenced in a study of early T cells in non-severe SARS-CoV-2 infection. In TCRdb, the 5' RACE reads were re-called with MiXCR into one record per CDR3 protein. The sample lists fewer than 80,000 distinct CDR3 sequences, about 10% occurring once. Source: whole blood, taken at baseline. The receptors shown here come from an adult who was a healthcare worker with PCR-confirmed SARS-CoV-2 infection or an uninfected control (not recorded which).

The V call is TRBV28, the J call TRBJ2-4; D is uncertain. The CDR3 contains 18 residues. Germline V gene data show CDR1 as MDHEN and CDR2 as SYDVKM. Trimming took 5 bases from V and 1 from J, leaving 21 bases between them. CDR3: CASSPLAQDLMAKNIQYF. DNA for the CDR3: TGTGCCAGCAGTCCCCTGGCCCAGGACCTCATGGCCAAAAACATTCAGTACTTC. Drawing the rest from reference TRBV28 and TRBJ2-4, the complete variable domain is DVKVTQSSRYLVKRTGEKVFLECVQDMDHENMFWYRQDPGLGLRLIYFSYDVKMKEKGDIPEGYSVSREKKERFSLILESASTNQTSMYLCASSPLAQDLMAKNIQYFGAGTRLSVL.

This clonotype came up many times. The V gene is TRBV24-1, the J gene TRBJ2-7; D gene unclear. CDR1 is KGHDR and CDR2 is SFDVKD in the germline V gene. The CDR3 sequence is 13 residues long. Trimming took 5 bases from V and 0 from J, leaving 7 bases between them. The CDR3 loop is CATSVGSSYEQYF. DNA for the CDR3: TGTGCCACCAGTGTCGGAAGCTCCTACGAGCAGTACTTC.

The V gene is TRBV29-1, the J gene TRBJ1-2; the D is unclear. Between the trimmed V and J ends, which lost 7 bases and 4 bases, there was a span of 16 bases. The CDR3 extends over 13 amino acids. Per germline, CDR1 SQVTM and CDR2 ANQGSEA. The CDR3 spells CSAGAGRGYGYTF. The CDR3 coding sequence is TGCAGCGCAGGTGCCGGTAGAGGCTATGGCTACACCTTC.

This clonotype was counted many times. The rearrangement uses TRBV6-1 and TRBJ1-3; D possibly corresponds to TRBD1 (6 bases). The CDR3 contains 14 residues. CDR1 and CDR2 (germline): MNHNS, SASEGT. The V and J ends lost 10 bases and 1 base respectively, with 14 bases between them. The CDR3 loop reads CATLRTVSGNTIYF. CDR3 DNA: TGTGCCACCTTAAGGACAGTTTCTGGAAACACCATATATTTT.

This clonotype was seen at least ten times. This sequence joins TRBV3-1 and TRBJ2-1, with 7 positions matching TRBD1. V was clipped by 8 bases and J by 12 bases; unmatched bases: 7. The CDR3 totals 11 residues. CDR1 is LGHDT and CDR2 is YNNKEL in the germline V gene (reference sequence). Written as DNA, the CDR3 is TGTGCCAGCCGAACAGGGGATTTGCAGTTCTTC. This sequence encodes CASRTGDLQFF.

The sample holds many counts of this clonotype. This chain uses TRBV5-1 with TRBJ1-1, with 7 bases fitting TRBD1. V lost 4 bases, J lost 5 bases, and 8 bases stayed unmatched. Per germline, CDR1 SGHRS and CDR2 YFSETQ. The CDR3 runs to 14 residues. CDR3 loop: CASSPTGRGTEAFF. The CDR3 region has the DNA TGCGCCAGCAGCCCGACAGGGAGAGGGACTGAAGCTTTCTTT.

Details on this clonotype: Germline and junction disagree at one end, which may indicate a read error. The rearrangement uses TRBV24-1 and TRBJ1-3; D call uncertain. Looked up from germline, CDR1 is KGHDR and CDR2 is SFDVKD. The CDR3 is made up of 13 amino acids. This CDR3 reads CAASGSSGNTIYF. The CDR3, as DNA: TGTGCCGCCAGTGGAAGCTCTGGAAACACCATATATTTT.

This clonotype was seen at least ten times. The chain links TRBV5-1 to TRBJ2-3; TRBD2 matches 14 bases. Germline-derived CDR1 and CDR2 are SGHRS and YFSETQ. This CDR3 contains 17 residues. With V trimmed by 4 bases and J by 4 bases, 8 bases remained unmatched. CDR3 loop: CASSQGLAGVLADTQYF. The CDR3 DNA sequence: TGCGCCAGCAGCCAGGGACTAGCGGGAGTCTTGGCAGATACGCAGTATTTT.

The table lists this clonotype with many counts. The chain links TRBV30 to TRBJ1-1; no clear D gene. V was clipped by 3 bases and J by 1 base, with 6 bases between them. Germline loops: CDR1 GTSNPN, CDR2 SVGIG (reference sequence). The CDR3 consists of 12 residues. CDR3 sequence reads: CAWSRENTEAFF. In DNA, the CDR3 is TGTGCCTGGAGCCGAGAGAACACTGAAGCTTTCTTT.

Ten or more counts support this clonotype. The chain carries TRBV6-6 and TRBJ1-4; a weak D match, TRBD1 (5 bases). The V end lost 7 bases, the J end lost 5 bases, and 11 bases lay between the germline ends. Germline lookup yields CDR1 MNHNY and CDR2 SVGAGI (reference sequence). This CDR3 comprises 13 residues. DNA for the CDR3: TGTGCCAGCACTCCGGGGGAAAATGAAAAACTGTTTTTT. Its translation: CASTPGENEKLFF.

This clonotype occurred many times. The rearrangement links TRBV20-1 to TRBJ2-3; 8 nucleotides agree with TRBD2. CDR1 and CDR2 (germline): DFQATT, SNEGSKA (reference sequence). The CDR3 is 15 residues long. Trimming at V came to 3 bases and at J to 1 base, leaving 6 bases not matched to a gene. CDR3 protein: CSASGAREGTDTQYF. The CDR3 nucleotides read TGCAGTGCTAGTGGTGCGCGGGAGGGCACAGATACGCAGTATTTT.

The CDR3 sequence: CASSPGGDAETQYF. The CDR3 DNA sequence: TGTGCCAGCTCACCAGGAGGGGACGCAGAGACCCAGTACTTC. This chain links TRBV18 with TRBJ2-5; possible D gene TRBD2, 6 bases. This CDR3 has 14 residues. V gave up 2 bases and J gave up 4 bases, with 11 bases separating them. CDR1 and CDR2 from the germline V gene are KGHSH and LQKENI. Using reference TRBV18 and TRBJ2-5 for the parts outside the CDR3, the full variable domain is NAGVMQNPRHLVRRRGQEARLRCSPMKGHSHVYWYRQLPEEGLKFMVYLQKENIIDESGMPKERFSAEFPKEGPSILRIQQVVRGDSAAYFCASSPGGDAETQYFGPGTRLLVL.

The gene calls are TRBV5-8 and TRBJ1-1; a weak D match, TRBD1 (5 bases). Germline V gene data show CDR1 as SGHTS and CDR2 as YDEGEE. The CDR3 spans 13 residues. V was pared by 0 bases and J by 3 bases, with 6 bases between. The DNA of the CDR3 is TGTGCCAGCAGCTTGGACAGGTACACTGAAGCTTTCTTT. Encoded protein: CASSLDRYTEAFF.

This clonotype was picked up many times. V gene TRBV11-2 combines with J gene TRBJ1-5; maybe TRBD1 (6 bases). This CDR3 has 15 amino acids. The V end lost 6 bases, the J end lost 3 bases, and 15 bases lay between the germline ends. Germline CDR1 SGHAT, CDR2 FQNNGV. The CDR3 protein is CASSPYMGANQPQHF. The CDR3 region has the DNA TGTGCCAGCAGTCCATATATGGGGGCCAATCAGCCCCAGCATTTT.

J is TRBJ2-4 and V is TRBV20-1; D unclear. Looked up from germline, CDR1 is DFQATT and CDR2 is SNEGSKA (reference sequence). Trimming took 2 bases from V and 0 from J, leaving 14 bases between them. CDR3 length equals 16 residues. As DNA, the CDR3 is TGCAGTGCTAGATCCGGAGAGGCCCTAGCCAAAAACATTCAGTACTTC. This gives the protein CSARSGEALAKNIQYF.

The rearrangement joins TRBV7-3 to TRBJ1-2; 11 bases are shared with TRBD1. The CDR3 has 15 residues. Looked up from germline, CDR1 is SGHTA and CDR2 is FQGTGA. Unmatched junction bases numbered 4, after V lost 5 bases and J lost 2 bases. This CDR3 reads CASSPGTGGNYGYTF. In DNA, the CDR3 is TGTGCCAGCAGCCCCGGGACAGGGGGGAACTATGGCTACACCTTC.

The CDR3 DNA reads as TGTGCCAGCAGTGAAGAGACAGGGGGACCCTACGAGCAGTACTTC. This encodes CASSEETGGPYEQYF. The chain joins TRBV2 to TRBJ2-7, with 9 bases fitting TRBD1. V trimming: 1 base; J trimming: 2 bases; junction bases outside the gene matches: 3. Germline loops: CDR1 SNHLY, CDR2 FYNNEI. CDR3 length equals 15 residues.

Only a few counts were recorded for this clonotype. CDR3 sequence (DNA): TGTGCCAGCAGCTTGGCGGGGGGAGGGCCGCACAATGAGCAGTTCTTC. Translated: CASSLAGGGPHNEQFF. This chain joins TRBV5-6 and TRBJ2-1; 7 positions agree with TRBD2. V was pared by 0 bases and J by 5 bases, with 8 bases of the junction left unmatched. The CDR3 extends over 16 amino acids. Germline-derived CDR1 and CDR2 are SGHDT and YYEEEE.

The chain couples TRBV7-2 to TRBJ1-2; 8 positions match TRBD1. With 5 bases clipped from V and 8 bases from J, the junction kept 7 bases outside the gene matches. Per the germline V gene, CDR1 is SGHTA and CDR2 is FQGNSA. The CDR3 contains 13 residues. The CDR3 reads CASSQDRAGGYTF. The DNA for the CDR3 is TGTGCCAGCAGCCAGGACAGGGCTGGGGGCTACACCTTC.

This clonotype was seen more than once but under ten times. The CDR3 protein is CASSPRGGTGRAFF. In nucleotides, the CDR3 is TGTGCCAGCAGCCCCCGCGGAGGGACAGGACGGGCTTTCTTT. V and J are TRBV9 and TRBJ1-1; 8 nucleotides line up with TRBD1. With V trimmed by 4 bases and J by 11 bases, 13 bases remained unmatched. The CDR3 runs 14 residues. Germline CDR1 SGDLS, CDR2 YYNGEE.

This clonotype was seen ten or more times. J is TRBJ2-6 and V is TRBV25-1, with D unclear. CDR3 size: 16 residues. Looked up from germline, CDR1 is MGHDK and CDR2 is SYGVNS. V dropped 3 bases and J dropped 1 base, with 10 bases sitting between them. Here the CDR3 DNA reads TGTGCCAGCAGTGACGGCGGAGAATCTGGGGCCAACGTCCTGACTTTC. This gives the protein CASSDGGESGANVLTF. Full variable domain (rest looked up from reference TRBV25-1 and TRBJ2-6): EADIYQTPRYLVIGTGKKITLECSQTMGHDKMYWYQQDPGMELHLIHYSYGVNSTEKGDLSSESTVSRIRTEHFPLTLESARPSHTSQYLCASSDGGESGANVLTFGAGSRLTVL.

The CDR3 reads CASSLGLAGDTGELFF. CDR3 DNA: TGTGCCAGCAGCTTGGGGCTAGCGGGAGACACCGGGGAGCTGTTTTTT. The V gene is TRBV5-4, the J gene TRBJ2-2; TRBD2 agrees at 10 bases. This CDR3 contains 16 residues. CDR1 is SGHNT, CDR2 YYREEE, per germline (reference sequence). V gave up 0 bases and J gave up 3 bases; unmatched junction bases: 2.

The rearrangement uses TRBV7-2 and TRBJ2-5; D gene unclear. Germline V gives CDR1 SGHTA, CDR2 FQGNSA. CDR3 length: 13 amino acids. V lost 5 bases and J lost 7, with 14 bases in between. CDR3 bases: TGTGCCAGCAGCCTTTCTGAAGACGGGACCCAGTACTTC. It is translated as CASSLSEDGTQYF.

V gene TRBV7-3 combines with J gene TRBJ1-1; perhaps TRBD1 as D (5 bases). CDR1 and CDR2 (germline): SGHTA, FQGTGA. V was cut by 2 bases and J by 0 bases, with 10 bases left in between. CDR3 length: 15 amino acids. As DNA, the CDR3 is TGTGCCAGCAGCTTAGAGACAGCGATGAACACTGAAGCTTTCTTT. Protein: CASSLETAMNTEAFF.

The sample holds a few counts of this clonotype. The J gene is TRBJ1-1, the V gene TRBV5-6, with a possible D match to TRBD1 (5 bases). V gave up 2 bases and J gave up 3 bases, with 11 bases separating them. The CDR3 extends over 14 amino acids. CDR1 and CDR2 (germline): SGHDT, YYEEEE. As DNA, the CDR3 is TGTGCCAGCAGCTTTGGGGTGGGGGACACTGAAGCTTTCTTT. Amino acids: CASSFGVGDTEAFF.

The sample holds many counts of this clonotype. CDR3 in amino acids: CASSLRARADTQYF. Here the CDR3 DNA reads TGTGCCAGCAGCTTAAGGGCCCGGGCAGATACGCAGTATTTT. The genes are TRBV7-2 and TRBJ2-3; no definite D call. The CDR3 has 14 residues. V was pared by 2 bases and J by 4 bases, with 10 bases between. Germline lookup yields CDR1 SGHTA and CDR2 FQGNSA.

This chain links TRBV20-1 with TRBJ2-1; D is uncertain. Trimming cost V 3 bases and J 3 bases, with 6 bases left between them. Per the germline V gene, CDR1 is DFQATT and CDR2 is SNEGSKA (reference sequence). There are 12 residues in the CDR3. CDR3 protein: CSASGRYNEQFF. DNA for the CDR3: TGCAGTGCTAGCGGCCGCTACAATGAGCAGTTCTTC.

Ten or more counts support this clonotype. This sequence joins TRBV18 and TRBJ2-1; 8 bases agree with TRBD1. V shed 4 bases, J shed 6 bases, and the junction held 5 bases outside the gene matches. The CDR3 sequence is 14 residues long. CDR1 is KGHSH and CDR2 is LQKENI in the germline V gene. The CDR3 protein is CASSQPTGVNEQFF. The CDR3 region has the DNA TGTGCCAGCTCACAACCGACAGGGGTCAATGAGCAGTTCTTC.

This chain joins TRBV5-1 and TRBJ2-1; 11 bases fit TRBD2. Per germline, CDR1 SGHRS and CDR2 YFSETQ. J lost 3 bases, V lost 4 bases, and 6 bases had no gene match. CDR3 length: 16 residues. CDR3 sequence reads: CASSPETSGNYNEQFF. The CDR3 region has the DNA TGCGCCAGCAGCCCGGAGACTAGCGGGAACTACAATGAGCAGTTCTTC.

This clonotype was detected ten times or more. The chain uses TRBV12-3 or TRBV12-4 and TRBJ1-2; unclear D gene. This CDR3 has 15 amino acids. V dropped 11 bases and J dropped 7 bases, with 26 bases sitting between them. This CDR3 reads CASSPGSWNFGGYTF. In nucleotides, the CDR3 is TGTGCCTCATCACCGGGGAGTTGGAACTTTGGTGGCTACACCTTC.

V is TRBV7-2 and J is TRBJ2-1; no firm D call. CDR1 is SGHTA, CDR2 FQGNSA, per germline. The V end was cut by 5 bases, the J end by 7 bases, with 9 bases between. The CDR3 extends over 12 amino acids. CDR3 coding DNA: TGTGCCAGCAGCCTGGATTGGAATGAGCAGTTCTTC. Amino acids: CASSLDWNEQFF. Together with reference TRBV7-2 and TRBJ2-1, the CDR3 gives the full variable domain: GAGVSQSPSNKVTEKGKDVELRCDPISGHTALYWYRQSLGQGLEFLIYFQGNSAPDKSGLPSDRFSAERTGGSVSTLTIQRTQQEDSAVYLCASSLDWNEQFFGPGTRLTVL.

This clonotype was found many times. The chain carries TRBV7-8 and TRBJ2-3, with TRBD2 as a possible D gene (5 bases). CDR3 size: 16 residues. Trimming removed 1 base from V and 0 bases from J, with 11 bases in between. CDR1 SGHVS and CDR2 FQNEAQ come from the germline V gene. CDR3 residues: CASSLVSGSSTDTQYF. The CDR3 region has the DNA TGTGCCAGCAGCTTAGTTTCGGGAAGTAGCACAGATACGCAGTATTTT.